Listed here are 4 T cell receptor beta chains from one sample, sequenced in a study of identical twins. MiXCR was run by TCRdb on the 5' RACE reads, yielding one entry per CDR3 protein. The sample records about 260,000 distinct CDR3 sequences, roughly 7% being singletons. These data are also associated with another study on yellow fever vaccine responses in identical twins.

The sample consisted of memory (CD45RO+) T cells sorted from blood. Receptor source: a woman younger than 30 in good health.

The J gene is TRBJ2-6, the V gene TRBV10-3; 8 bases are a match to TRBD1. In germline, CDR1 is ENHRY, CDR2 SYGVKD. V dropped 6 bases and J dropped 0; count of bases not matched to a gene: 10. This CDR3 is 18 amino acids long. CDR3 in amino acids: CAIRQMGQESSGANVLTF. For the CDR3, the DNA is TGTGCCATCAGACAAATGGGACAGGAGAGCTCTGGGGCCAACGTCCTGACTTTC.

The J gene is TRBJ1-2, the V gene TRBV5-1; D is possibly TRBD1 (6 bases). Looked up from germline, CDR1 is SGHRS and CDR2 is YFSETQ. This CDR3 comprises 14 residues. The germline V and J ends were trimmed by 4 bases and 9 bases, with 19 bases remaining between them. CDR3 region: CASSADVTGSRYTF. In nucleotides, the CDR3 is TGCGCCAGCAGCGCGGACGTAACAGGGTCTCGCTACACCTTC.

This clonotype has just a few counts. V usage is TRBV10-3 and J usage is TRBJ2-7; 7 nucleotides line up with TRBD2. With 2 bases clipped from V and 6 bases from J, the junction kept 7 bases outside the gene matches. Germline values: CDR1 ENHRY, CDR2 SYGVKD. CDR3 size: 14 residues. The CDR3: CAISESREGFEQYF. The CDR3 DNA reads TGTGCCATCAGTGAGAGCAGGGAGGGATTCGAGCAGTACTTC.

CDR3 protein: CASSFDGPDNEQFF. For the CDR3, the DNA is TGTGCCAGCAGTTTCGACGGGCCCGACAATGAGCAGTTCTTC. The chain is built from TRBV6-5 and TRBJ2-1; D call uncertain. Trimming removed 4 bases at V and 5 bases at J, with 12 bases between. The germline gives CDR1 MNHEY, CDR2 SVGAGI. CDR3 size: 14 residues.